The subject of this entry is one T cell receptor (beta chain). This entry is derived from a study of PD-1 blockade in classical Hodgkin lymphoma. The V gene's germline CDR1 is SGHKS and CDR2 YYEKEE (reference sequence). CDR3 length equals 14 residues. Trimming took 4 bases from V and 2 from J, leaving 10 bases between them. Sequenced by immunoSEQ multiplex PCR; TCRdb stores in-frame clones only, minus some. Of tens of thousands of clones in the sample, 82% were seen once. Patients all relapsed after autologous stem cell transplantation, and there was variation in brentuximab vedotin exposure. The rearrangement joins TRBV5-5 to TRBJ1-3; D is possibly TRBD1 (5 bases). The sequence came from a human donor with classical Hodgkin lymphoma. Material: peripheral blood mononuclear cells (PBMCs), obtained at baseline. Here the CDR3 DNA reads TGTGCCAGCAGCGTGTGGGGGGCTGGAAACACCATATATTTT. Amino acid sequence: CASSVWGAGNTIYF. The variable domain in full, completed from reference TRBV5-5 and TRBJ1-3, reads DAGVTQSPTHLIKTRGQQVTLRCSPISGHKSVSWYQQVLGQGPQFIFQYYEKEERGRGNFPDRFSARQFPNYSSELNVNALLLGDSALYLCASSVWGAGNTIYFGEGSWLTVV.